The source of this T cell receptor beta chain is a study of cytomegalovirus exposure and HLA in healthy donors (TCRdb year 2017). As for the study more broadly: An earlier analysis of about 530 of the donors reported approximately 260 Gb of sequence data and roughly 120 million unique TCR beta sequences obtained from roughly 180 million T cells. About 280 gigabases of sequencing data and 91 million or so unique TCR sequences made up an early release that covered around 640 HLA-typed donors. Of the roughly 400 genotyped donors, about 80% fell in the genetic ancestry cluster associated with self-reported Caucasian donors. The study was designed to test whether signatures of past pathogen exposure could be identified by cataloging public T cell receptors. The study used immunosequencing to profile the T cell repertoires of several hundred subjects and linked those repertoires to cytomegalovirus serostatus. Along with the roughly 610-subject first cohort, a separate validation cohort of over 90 different subjects was used. High-throughput TCR immunosequencing, statistical association of individual TCRs with disease status, and machine learning were combined to predict cytomegalovirus infection status. A later analysis re-analyzed previously published TCR beta repertoires from about 600 donors and added high-resolution HLA genotyping to study TCR occurrence patterns. Rather than drawing on any new phenotypic data, the later analysis identified candidate immune exposures from TCR beta sequences and the way those sequences occurred across donors. An earlier analysis of more than 450 of the donors used high-throughput TCR beta sequencing to judge whether each TCR beta V gene segment behaved as functional or pseudogenic. Donor age, sex, ethnicity and CMV serostatus were collected together with the repertoire data. A later genetic analysis used genome-wide SNP genotypes for about 60% of the roughly 700 donors, treating that subset as a discovery cohort. Every discovery cohort repertoire had been produced on one sequencing platform. Both class I and class II loci were covered by HLA typing, at four-digit resolution. The number of typed donors differed by locus: about 620-640 for A, B, C, DRB1 and DQB1; about 520 for DQA1; over 600 for DPA1; and approximately 450 for DPB1. Roughly 5 DR-DQ haplotypes were handled as single units for association and clustering, since linkage in the cohort was strong. On average, roughly 240,000 unique TCR beta nucleotide sequences were sequenced per donor among 398 genotyped donors of the cohort, with roughly 18% of those sequences being non-productive.

The library was prepared using the immunoSEQ multiplex PCR assay. A mixture of 60 forward primers for TCR Vbeta segments and 13 reverse primers for TCR Jbeta segments was used in the multiplex PCR. The CDR3 region of rearranged TCR beta genes was amplified from genomic DNA by a multiplex PCR assay. On the Illumina HiSeq System, the amplified TCR beta libraries were sequenced as 87-base-pair reads. On the study's bioinformatics: Across the 670 or so repertoires, a later analysis counted 80 million or so unique TCR beta chains, approximately 12 million of which were shared by at least two donors. A nearest-neighbor algorithm error-corrected the raw reads and collapsed the reads into unique sequences, merging closely related sequences to remove PCR and sequencing errors. Alignment of CDR3 sequences to IMGT reference sequences was used to assign V, D and J gene segments. For a sequence to be retained, a match of at least six nucleotides to both a V gene segment and a J gene segment was required. A rearrangement was called productive if the CDR3 had no stop codons and remained in frame with V and J, and every other rearrangement was called non-productive. CDR3 was defined according to IMGT convention as the region running from the second conserved V-encoded cysteine to the conserved J-encoded phenylalanine. The earlier analysis of about 620 of the donors excluded sequences that lacked an unambiguous match to a single V gene segment. In an earlier analysis of 587 of the donors, V segments were called functional above 56.7% productive rearrangements and were called segregating when the between-donor standard deviation exceeded 5%. A statistical classification framework was built to diagnose cytomegalovirus status from the catalog of TCR beta chain sequences. V and J gene assignment, in a later analysis, came from comparing TCR nucleotide sequences with IMGT/GENE-DB human TR gene sequences. The TCRdist pipeline was used in a later analysis to assign CDR3 sequences and most-parsimonious VDJ recombination scenarios. In a later analysis, each TCR beta chain was defined by its CDR3 amino acid sequence together with its V-gene family, and reads lacking a unique V-gene family were excluded. To address suspected cross-contamination and a sequencing artifact, a later analysis removed several hundred highly shared, low-generation-probability nucleotide sequences. In a later analysis, a clonal expansion index was calculated for each public chain from normalized within-repertoire ranks of inferred template counts. In a later analysis, generation probabilities were computed with a VDJ recombination model fitted to out-of-frame rearrangements, and the resulting probabilities were checked against IGoR. In a later analysis, hypergeometric tests were used to score TCR-TCR, TCR-HLA and TCR-CMV co-occurrence, with a repertoire-size bias correction applied to TCR pairs. A later analysis estimated false discovery rates by permuting HLA or CMV assignments 20 times. In a later analysis, co-occurring TCRs were grouped using DBSCAN, and TCRdist sequence similarity was added for clustering within HLA-allele-positive subsets. Repertoires with fewer than 30,000 or more than 120,000 public chains, plus five repertoires with anomalous nucleotide sharing, were excluded from co-occurrence clustering. Here the immuneACCESS table is served through TCRdb, limited to in-frame sequences with V and J called. Missing clones are a known gap in these copies; in checked studies unresolved V genes cover under half, and the rest lacks a known reason. That table is the source of V, J and clone size, and D and trimming were worked out from the DNA. The sample has 130,000 or so clones on record, 70% to 85% of them singletons. The ten largest account for under 2% of the sample.

The cohort consisted of approximately 690 healthy bone marrow donors. At the time of sampling, all cohort members were nominally healthy, though unrecorded immune exposures were likely present. The donor tested CMV seronegative, placing the donor among the 352 seronegative members of the cohort. A peripheral blood sample was collected from each donor, and TCR beta sequencing was performed on peripheral blood mononuclear cells. The Qiagen DNeasy Blood Extraction Kit was used to extract genomic DNA from the blood cell samples. Broad study findings and their caveats: A later analysis associated 15,000 to 20,000 TCR beta sequences with specific HLA alleles at a false discovery rate of 0.05. In a later analysis, HLA-associated TCR beta chains showed more clonal expansion and lower generation probabilities than non-associated chains that were equally common. Correlated functional status among segregating V segments might reflect linkage disequilibrium, but an unknown experimental factor could not be ruled out. A cluster of highly shared sequence variants was judged likely to represent a technical artifact of the sequencing pipeline. The only immune exposure information available for the cohort was CMV serostatus. A total of some 180 TCR beta chains were listed by the study as associated with cytomegalovirus. In a later genetic analysis, fewer N-insertions in productive TCRs were reported among donors in an Asian-associated ancestry cluster than the approximately 710-donor mean. Assigning TCR associations to individual alleles was difficult when HLA alleles, especially DR and DQ, strongly co-occurred. The earlier analysis of almost 600 of the donors excluded around 17 rarely observed V segments, including chromosome 9 orphons, because counts were too low. Broadly in line with IMGT annotations, most TCR beta V segments showed up in productive rearrangements about 87% or about 30% of the time in an earlier analysis of around 550 of the donors. Three of the identified cytomegalovirus-associated TCR beta chains were confirmed in vitro to be specific for cytomegalovirus antigens. Presence/absence analyses assumed roughly uniform sequencing depth across donors, an assumption that may not hold. A further reported finding was that TCR beta sequences accurately predicted the HLA-A and HLA-B alleles for most subjects in the first cohort. Only TCR beta chains were sequenced in this cohort, and the absence of alpha or paired-chain data limited detectable features. Because HLA typing was missing for some donors at each locus, association tests included only the typed subset. According to a later analysis, TCR association rates differed among HLA loci, with DRB1 alleles showing the most associated TCRs and HLA-C alleles showing the fewest. The classifier was reported to diagnose cytomegalovirus status with high specificity and sensitivity in both the original and validation cohorts. According to the authors, the approach could potentially be generalized to other disease states and immunological phenotypes. An association between a missense DCLRE1C variant and V-gene and J-gene trimming of TCR beta chains was found in a later genetic analysis and replicated in an independent cohort. Across donors, most TCR sequences were observed very rarely, whereas some public TCRs were present in many individuals. The 87-base-pair reads could not distinguish some IMGT-functional V segments, including TRBV6-2 and TRBV6-3, so those segments were excluded. A later analysis found that most CMV-associated TCR beta chains appeared HLA-restricted, with HLA associations seemingly driven largely by CMV exposure. Several of the top co-occurrence clusters appeared to be linked to parvovirus B19, influenza, CMV and Epstein-Barr virus, according to a later analysis.

On this clone itself: The antigen it recognizes is unknown. Per-base quality was not reported, and no clone a single base away is much larger than it.

V lost 0 bases and J lost 6 bases; the stretch between them is 14 bases long. The CDR3 sequence holds 16 residues, the cysteine and phenylalanine included. The entry retains the CDR3 DNA only, 48 bases that are in frame from base 1. The germline V gene yields LGHNA for CDR1 and YNFKEQ for CDR2. The rearrangement combines TRBV4-2 with TRBJ2-2, and the D gene may be TRBD1, 7 bases matching. The receptor's source is a man between 18 and 35 years old in good health and CMV-seronegative. The sequencing input was PBMCs. The nucleotides are TGTGCCAGCAGCCAAGAAGGGGGCGGGGCGGCCGGGGAGCTGTTTTTT. Its protein product is CASSQEGGGAAGELFF.